This T cell receptor beta chain came from a study of PD-L1 blockade in urothelial cancer. Study context: Male sex and bladder-origin urothelial cancer were recorded for about 85% of the roughly 29 patients. Counts from blood samples showed a median of 141,255 T cells.

Using immunoSEQ multiplex PCR, the repertoire was profiled, and TCRdb retains in-frame clones only, with some absent. The table lists roughly 130,000 clones, around 84% of them singletons. As for time point: pretreatment peripheral blood. Locally advanced or metastatic urothelial carcinoma affected all patients. Sampling of each patient yielded between 1 and 8 specimens, collected pretreatment and on-treatment. This CDR3 is built from 14 residues. The germline V and J ends were trimmed by 4 bases and 2 bases, with 8 bases remaining between them. CDR1 is MDHEN, CDR2 SYDVKM, per germline. The genes are TRBV28 and TRBJ2-2; no definite D call. The receptor's source is a man aged 45 to 65 with urothelial cancer. The material sequenced was PBMCs, taken around atezolizumab (anti-PD-L1) treatment. In DNA, the CDR3 is TGTGCCAGCAGTTCTGATAGTAACACCGGGGAGCTGTTTTTT. It yields the protein CASSSDSNTGELFF. The full variable domain, rest sourced from reference TRBV28 and TRBJ2-2, is DVKVTQSSRYLVKRTGEKVFLECVQDMDHENMFWYRQDPGLGLRLIYFSYDVKMKEKGDIPEGYSVSREKKERFSLILESASTNQTSMYLCASSSDSNTGELFFGEGSRLTVL.